This TCR beta chain was recovered during a study of cytomegalovirus exposure and HLA in healthy donors. Across the study: Early on, a data release was issued that held approximately 78 million unique TCRs from HLA-typed donors. Study results and caveats: HLA alleles were associated with 15,000 to 20,000 TCR beta sequences in a later analysis at 0.05 false discovery rate. An ancestry cluster, one associated with Asian ancestry, reportedly showed fewer N-insertions than the 666-donor mean in a later analysis. As a later analysis showed, a missense DCLRE1C variant was linked to trimming of TCR beta V- and J-genes.

In the case of this clone: The antigen remains undetermined.

The germline CDR1 and CDR2 sequences are SNHLY and FYNNEI. The CDR3 loop spans 15 amino acids. V shed 7 bases and J shed 6 bases, with 16 bases lying between them. In the PCR, 60 Vbeta and 13 Jbeta primers were used. The table came from immunoSEQ multiplex PCR; TCRdb's copy has only in-frame clones and leaves some out. The sample records around 150,000 clones, approximately 80% being singletons. The genes are TRBV2 and TRBJ1-6; D not resolved. This TCR was sampled from a woman aged 40 to 50 in good health and CMV-seropositive. The source material was PBMCs. DNA of the CDR3: TGTGCCAGCAACGGAGGAGGACTTCTTAATTCACCCCTCCACTTT. Its protein product is CASNGGGLLNSPLHF.